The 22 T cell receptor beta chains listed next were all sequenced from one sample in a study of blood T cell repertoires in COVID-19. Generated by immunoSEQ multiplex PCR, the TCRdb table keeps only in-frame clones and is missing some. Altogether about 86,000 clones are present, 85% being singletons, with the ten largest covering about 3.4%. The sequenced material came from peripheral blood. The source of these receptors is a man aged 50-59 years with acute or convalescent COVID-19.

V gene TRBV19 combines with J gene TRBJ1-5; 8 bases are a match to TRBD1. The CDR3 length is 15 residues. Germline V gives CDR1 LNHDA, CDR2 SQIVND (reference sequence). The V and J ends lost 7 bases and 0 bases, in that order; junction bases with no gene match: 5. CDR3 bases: TGTGCCAGTACGACGACAGGGGATAGCAATCAGCCCCAGCATTTT. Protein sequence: CASTTTGDSNQPQHF.

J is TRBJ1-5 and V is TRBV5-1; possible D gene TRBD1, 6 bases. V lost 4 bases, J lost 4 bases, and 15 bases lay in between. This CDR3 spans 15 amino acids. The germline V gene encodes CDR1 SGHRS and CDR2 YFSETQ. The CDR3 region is CASSASGDGNQPQHF. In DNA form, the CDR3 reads TGCGCCAGCAGCGCCTCAGGGGATGGGAATCAGCCCCAGCATTTT.

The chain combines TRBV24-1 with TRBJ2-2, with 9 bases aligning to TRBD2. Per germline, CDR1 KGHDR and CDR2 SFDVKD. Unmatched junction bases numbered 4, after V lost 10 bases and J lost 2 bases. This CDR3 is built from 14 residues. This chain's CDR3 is CATQTSGNTGELFF. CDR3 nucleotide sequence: TGTGCCACTCAGACTAGCGGCAACACCGGGGAGCTGTTTTTT.

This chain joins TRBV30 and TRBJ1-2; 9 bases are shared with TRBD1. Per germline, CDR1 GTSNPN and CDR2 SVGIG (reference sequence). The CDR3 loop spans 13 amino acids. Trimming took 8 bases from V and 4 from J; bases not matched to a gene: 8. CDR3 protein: CARTGGAGYGYTF. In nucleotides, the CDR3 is TGTGCCCGCACAGGGGGCGCAGGCTATGGCTACACCTTC.

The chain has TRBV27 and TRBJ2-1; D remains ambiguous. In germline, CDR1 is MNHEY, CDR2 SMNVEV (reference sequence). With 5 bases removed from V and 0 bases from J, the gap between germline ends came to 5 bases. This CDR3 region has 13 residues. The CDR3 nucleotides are TGTGCCAGCAGTCGCAGCTCCTACAATGAGCAGTTCTTC. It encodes CASSRSSYNEQFF.

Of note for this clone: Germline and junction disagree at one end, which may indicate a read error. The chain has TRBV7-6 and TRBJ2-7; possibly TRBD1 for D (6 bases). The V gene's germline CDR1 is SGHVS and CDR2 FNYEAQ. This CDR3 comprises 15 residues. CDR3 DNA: TGTGCCAGCAGCTTAAAACCTGCGCCGGACAGCCATTTCGCTTTC. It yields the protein CASSLKPAPDSHFAF.

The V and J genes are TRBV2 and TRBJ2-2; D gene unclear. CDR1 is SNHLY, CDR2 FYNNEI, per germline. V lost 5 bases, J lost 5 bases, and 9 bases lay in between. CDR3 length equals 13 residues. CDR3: CASSPGSTGELFF. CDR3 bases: TGTGCCAGCAGTCCCGGTTCAACCGGGGAGCTGTTTTTT.

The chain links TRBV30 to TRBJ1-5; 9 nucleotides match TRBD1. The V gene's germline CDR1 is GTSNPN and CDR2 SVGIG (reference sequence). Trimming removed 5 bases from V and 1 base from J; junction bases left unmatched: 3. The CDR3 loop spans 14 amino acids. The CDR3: CAWGQGYSNQPQHF. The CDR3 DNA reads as TGTGCCTGGGGACAGGGGTACAGCAATCAGCCCCAGCATTTT.

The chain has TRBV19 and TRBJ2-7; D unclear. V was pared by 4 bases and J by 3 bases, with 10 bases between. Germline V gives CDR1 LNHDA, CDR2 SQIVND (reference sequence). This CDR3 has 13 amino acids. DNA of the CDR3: TGTGCCAGTAGTACCCGTCACAACTACGAGCAGTACTTC. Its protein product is CASSTRHNYEQYF.

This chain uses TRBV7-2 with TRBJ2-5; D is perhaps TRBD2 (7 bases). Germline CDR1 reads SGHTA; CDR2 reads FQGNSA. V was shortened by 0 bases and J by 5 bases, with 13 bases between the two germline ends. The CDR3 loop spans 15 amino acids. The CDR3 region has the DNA TGTGCCAGCAGCTTAGCTTGGGGGGGCTTCGAGACCCAGTACTTC. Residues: CASSLAWGGFETQYF.

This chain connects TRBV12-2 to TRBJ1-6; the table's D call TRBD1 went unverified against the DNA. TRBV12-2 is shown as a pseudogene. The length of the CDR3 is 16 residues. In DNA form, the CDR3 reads TGTGCAAGTCGCCCCGCTCAAGACAGAAATAATTCACCCCTCCACTTT. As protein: CASRPAQDRNNSPLHF.

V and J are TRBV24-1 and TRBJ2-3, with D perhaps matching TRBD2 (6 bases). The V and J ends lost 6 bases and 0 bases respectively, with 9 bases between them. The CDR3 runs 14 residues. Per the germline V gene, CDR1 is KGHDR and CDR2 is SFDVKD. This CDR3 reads CATSRGLSTDTQYF. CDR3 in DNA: TGTGCCACCAGTCGAGGACTAAGCACAGATACGCAGTATTTT.

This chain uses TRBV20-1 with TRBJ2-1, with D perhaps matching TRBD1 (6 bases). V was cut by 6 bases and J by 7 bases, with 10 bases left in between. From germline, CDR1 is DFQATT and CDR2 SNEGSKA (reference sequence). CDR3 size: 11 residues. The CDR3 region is CSAVRGNEQFF. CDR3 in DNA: TGCAGTGCAGTCAGGGGAAATGAGCAGTTCTTC.

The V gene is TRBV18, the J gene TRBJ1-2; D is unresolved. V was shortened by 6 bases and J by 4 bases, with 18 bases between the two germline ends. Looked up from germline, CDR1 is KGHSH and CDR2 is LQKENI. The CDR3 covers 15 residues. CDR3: CASSYQKGGSYGYTF. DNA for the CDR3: TGTGCCAGCTCCTACCAAAAAGGAGGGTCCTATGGCTACACCTTC.

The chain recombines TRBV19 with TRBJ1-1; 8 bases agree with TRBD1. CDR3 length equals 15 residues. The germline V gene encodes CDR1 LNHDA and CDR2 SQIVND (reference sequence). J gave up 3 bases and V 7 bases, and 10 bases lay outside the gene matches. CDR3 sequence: CASKGQGWGDTEAFF. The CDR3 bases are TGTGCCAGTAAAGGACAGGGCTGGGGAGACACTGAAGCTTTCTTT.

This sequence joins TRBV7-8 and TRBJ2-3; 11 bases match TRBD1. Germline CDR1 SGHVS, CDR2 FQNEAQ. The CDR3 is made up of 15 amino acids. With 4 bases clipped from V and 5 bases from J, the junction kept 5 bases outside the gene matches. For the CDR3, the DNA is TGTGCCAGCAGCTCGGACAGGGGGCATGGAGATACGCAGTATTTT. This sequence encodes CASSSDRGHGDTQYF.

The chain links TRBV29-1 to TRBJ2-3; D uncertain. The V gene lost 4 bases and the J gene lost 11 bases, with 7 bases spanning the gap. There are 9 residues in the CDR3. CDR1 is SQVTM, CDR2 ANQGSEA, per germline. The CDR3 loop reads CSVGAGQYF. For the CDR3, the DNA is TGCAGCGTTGGGGCAGGGCAGTATTTT.

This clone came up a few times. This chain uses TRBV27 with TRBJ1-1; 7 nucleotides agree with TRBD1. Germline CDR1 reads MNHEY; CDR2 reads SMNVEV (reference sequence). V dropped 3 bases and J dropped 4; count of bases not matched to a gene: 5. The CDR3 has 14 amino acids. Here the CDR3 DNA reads TGTGCCAGCAGTTTTTACAGGGGAGGCACTGAAGCTTTCTTT. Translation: CASSFYRGGTEAFF.

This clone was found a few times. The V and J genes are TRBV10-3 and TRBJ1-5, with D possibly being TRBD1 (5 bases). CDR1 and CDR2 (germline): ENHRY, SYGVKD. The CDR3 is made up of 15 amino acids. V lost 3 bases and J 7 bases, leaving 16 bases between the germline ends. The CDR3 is CAISDPKGNGQPQHF. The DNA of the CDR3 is TGTGCCATCAGTGACCCCAAGGGGAACGGGCAGCCCCAGCATTTT.

The CDR3 DNA sequence: TGTGCCAGCAGTCCGGGACAGGGGTCTAAAAAACTGTTTTTT. Amino acids: CASSPGQGSKKLFF. The chain carries TRBV6-5 and TRBJ1-4; TRBD1 matches 10 bases. Germline V lookup: CDR1 MNHEY, CDR2 SVGAGI. The CDR3 contains 14 residues. V shed 5 bases and J 9 bases; nucleotides not matched to a gene: 6.

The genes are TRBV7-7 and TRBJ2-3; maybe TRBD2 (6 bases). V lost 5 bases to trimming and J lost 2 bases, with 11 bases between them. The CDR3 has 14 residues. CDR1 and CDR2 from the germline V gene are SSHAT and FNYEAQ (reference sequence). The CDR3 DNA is TGTGCCAGCAGCACGGGACTCGACACAGATACGCAGTATTTT. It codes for CASSTGLDTDTQYF.

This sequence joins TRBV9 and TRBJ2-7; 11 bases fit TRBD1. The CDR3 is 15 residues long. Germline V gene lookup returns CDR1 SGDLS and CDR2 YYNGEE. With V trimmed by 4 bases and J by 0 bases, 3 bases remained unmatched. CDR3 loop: CASSPGTGGSYEQYF. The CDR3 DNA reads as TGTGCCAGCAGCCCTGGGACAGGGGGCTCCTACGAGCAGTACTTC. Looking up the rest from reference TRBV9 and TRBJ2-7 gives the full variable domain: DSGVTQTPKHLITATGQRVTLRCSPRSGDLSVYWYQQSLDQGLQFLIQYYNGEERAKGNILERFSAQQFPDLHSELNLSSLELGDSALYFCASSPGTGGSYEQYFGPGTRLTVT.